The 24 T cell receptor beta chains below come from one sample, sequenced in a study of blood T cells in healthy people across ages. Then a second PCR, running roughly 7 to 11 cycles, was carried out with a sample-barcoded 5' primer and a J-beta primer mix. Each CDR3 protein gets one entry after TCRdb re-called the 5' RACE reads with MiXCR. Among about 680,000 distinct CDR3 sequences listed, roughly 49% were seen once. Sequencing was performed on blood. The receptors originated from a woman aged 60-75 years in good health.

The gene calls are TRBV7-8 and TRBJ1-5; D ambiguous. The CDR3 is 15 residues long. The ends were cut back, 2 bases at V and 5 bases at J, with 13 bases in the middle. Germline V gene data show CDR1 as SGHVS and CDR2 as FQNEAQ. In DNA form, the CDR3 reads TGTGCCAGCAGCTTATTAACGGGTGTCGATCAGCCCCAGCATTTT. Protein: CASSLLTGVDQPQHF.

There are a few counts of this clonotype. The rearrangement uses TRBV7-9 and TRBJ2-6, with unresolved D. The ends were cut back, 1 base at V and 3 bases at J, with 4 bases in the middle. This CDR3 comprises 14 residues. Germline V gene data show CDR1 as SEHNR and CDR2 as FQNEAQ (reference sequence). The CDR3 sequence: CASSLEVGANVLTF. The CDR3 coding sequence is TGTGCCAGCAGCTTAGAAGTTGGGGCCAACGTCCTGACTTTC.

This clonotype has just one count. The chain links TRBV7-2 to TRBJ2-3; the D call may be TRBD1 or TRBD2 (5 bases each). The V gene's germline CDR1 is SGHTA and CDR2 FQGNSA. The V end lost 1 base, the J end lost 5 bases, and 13 bases lay between the germline ends. There are 15 residues in the CDR3. In DNA form, the CDR3 reads TGTGCCAGCAGCTTAGTTGCAGGGAGTCGAGATACGCAGTATTTT. This translates into CASSLVAGSRDTQYF.

This clonotype was seen once. A much more abundant neighbour one base away suggests this may be a read error. The chain is built from TRBV12-3 or TRBV12-4 and TRBJ2-1, with TRBD2 as a possible D gene (6 bases). The end of the DNA is better explained by TRBJ2-7, so the J call may be wrong. The CDR3 runs 15 residues. CDR3 coding DNA: TGTGCCAGCAGCCCCCGGGGGAGGTCCTACAATGAGCAGTACTTC. Translating gives CASSPRGRSYNEQYF.

This clonotype occurred a few times. The chain employs TRBV2 and TRBJ2-7, with 7 nucleotides matching TRBD2. Germline V gene sequence: CDR1 SNHLY, CDR2 FYNNEI. After removal of 9 bases from V and 4 bases from J, the junction contained 9 bases not matched to a gene. The CDR3 loop spans 13 amino acids. DNA for the CDR3: TGTGCCAGTAGAAGAAGCGGGATGTACGAGCAGTACTTC. Residues: CASRRSGMYEQYF.

There are a few counts of this clonotype. V is TRBV20-1 and J is TRBJ1-4; D is unclear. The CDR3 length is 11 residues. V was clipped by 7 bases and J by 8 bases, with 11 bases between them. Germline V gives CDR1 DFQATT, CDR2 SNEGSKA (reference sequence). The CDR3 here is CSGSRKEKLFF. Written as DNA, the CDR3 is TGCAGTGGTTCGAGAAAAGAAAAACTGTTTTTT.

This clonotype was observed once. This chain connects TRBV20-1 to TRBJ2-1; 10 bases map to TRBD2. Unmatched junction bases numbered 6, after V lost 0 bases and J lost 7 bases. CDR3 length: 15 residues. The germline V gene has CDR1 DFQATT and CDR2 SNEGSKA (reference sequence). CDR3 DNA sequence: TGCAGTGCTAGAGATAGCGGGAGGCGTAATAATGAGCAGTTCTTC. Translating gives CSARDSGRRNNEQFF.

This rearrangement joins TRBV5-4 to TRBJ2-7, with 10 bases lining up with TRBD2. The CDR3 length is 17 residues. After removal of 0 bases from V and 0 bases from J, the junction contained 6 bases not matched to a gene. Germline V lookup: CDR1 SGHNT, CDR2 YYREEE (reference sequence). The DNA of the CDR3 is TGTGCCAGCAGCTTGGGAGTAGCGGGGGGTCGCTCCTACGAGCAGTACTTC. As protein: CASSLGVAGGRSYEQYF.

The chain is built from TRBV27 and TRBJ2-7, with 10 bases lining up with TRBD1. The junction had 13 bases not matched to a gene; V was cut back by 5 bases and J by 6 bases. CDR1 is MNHEY, CDR2 SMNVEV, per germline (reference sequence). CDR3 length equals 16 residues. CDR3 loop: CASSVTGGASVAEQYF. The CDR3 bases are TGTGCCAGCAGTGTGACAGGGGGCGCGTCGGTTGCCGAGCAGTACTTC.

The V gene is TRBV5-1, the J gene TRBJ2-7, with 8 bases identical to TRBD1. Per the germline V gene, CDR1 is SGHRS and CDR2 is YFSETQ. CDR3 length: 14 amino acids. V shed 3 bases, J shed 6 bases, and the junction held 8 bases outside the gene matches. The CDR3 spells CASSWTGWESEQYF. The CDR3, as DNA: TGCGCCAGCAGCTGGACAGGGTGGGAGAGCGAGCAGTACTTC. Full variable domain (rest looked up from reference TRBV5-1 and TRBJ2-7): KAGVTQTPRYLIKTRGQQVTLSCSPISGHRSVSWYQQTPGQGLQFLFEYFSETQRNKGNFPGRFSGRQFSNSRSEMNVSTLELGDSALYLCASSWTGWESEQYFGPGTRLTVT.

This clonotype was counted between two and nine times. The chain has TRBV24-1 and TRBJ2-7; tentative D call: TRBD1 (6 bases). The CDR3 is made up of 16 amino acids. V dropped 4 bases and J dropped 8 bases, with 23 bases sitting between them. Per germline, CDR1 KGHDR and CDR2 SFDVKD. This CDR3 is CATSDPGDGGPSKQYF. The CDR3 DNA follows: TGTGCCACCAGTGACCCAGGGGACGGAGGACCATCGAAGCAGTACTTC.

J is TRBJ2-6 and V is TRBV20-1, with 14 bases matching TRBD2. CDR1 is DFQATT, CDR2 SNEGSKA, per germline (reference sequence). Trimming at V came to 1 base and at J to 0 bases, leaving 5 bases not matched to a gene. CDR3 length: 19 amino acids. This CDR3 is CSARGWTSGRYSGANVLTF. The CDR3 DNA follows: TGCAGTGCTAGAGGCTGGACTAGCGGGAGGTACTCTGGGGCCAACGTCCTGACTTTC.

The sample holds a few counts of this clonotype. The rearrangement uses TRBV20-1 and TRBJ2-7; D gene ambiguous. The tail of the sequence fits TRBJ2-5 better, so the J call may be wrong. The germline V gene encodes CDR1 DFQATT and CDR2 SNEGSKA (reference sequence). CDR3 length: 13 amino acids. CDR3 region: CSAIKSGQETQYF. CDR3 in DNA: TGCAGTGCTATTAAGTCCGGGCAAGAGACCCAGTACTTC.

This clonotype was detected once. V gene TRBV15 combines with J gene TRBJ2-1; the match to TRBD2 covers 7 bases. The CDR3 is 14 residues long. Trimming cost V 6 bases and J 5 bases; bases outside gene matches: 7. Germline V CDR1 and CDR2: LNHNV, YYDKDF (reference sequence). The CDR3 bases are TGTGCCACCAGTGCCCGAACTAGCGACAATGAGCAGTTCTTC. Translated: CATSARTSDNEQFF.

The gene calls are TRBV28 and TRBJ2-7, with 9 bases lining up with TRBD2. V lost 9 bases to trimming and J lost 6 bases; unmatched junction nucleotides: 6. CDR1 and CDR2 (germline): MDHEN, SYDVKM. The CDR3 covers 12 residues. CDR3 DNA sequence: TGTGCCAGTACCGGGACTAGCTTCGAGCAGTACTTC. Its translation: CASTGTSFEQYF. Together with reference TRBV28 and TRBJ2-7, the CDR3 gives the full variable domain: DVKVTQSSRYLVKRTGEKVFLECVQDMDHENMFWYRQDPGLGLRLIYFSYDVKMKEKGDIPEGYSVSREKKERFSLILESASTNQTSMYLCASTGTSFEQYFGPGTRLTVT.

V gene TRBV2 combines with J gene TRBJ1-1; unclear D gene. V was trimmed by 6 bases and J by 2 bases, leaving 7 bases between them. CDR3 size: 12 residues. Per the germline V gene, CDR1 is SNHLY and CDR2 is FYNNEI. CDR3 in DNA: TGTGCCAGCAGGACACCAAACACTGAAGCTTTCTTT. Amino acids: CASRTPNTEAFF.

This clonotype occurred many times. The chain links TRBV7-8 to TRBJ2-5, with D uncertain. V was cut by 3 bases and J by 3 bases, with 5 bases left in between. CDR1 SGHVS and CDR2 FQNEAQ come from the germline V gene. The CDR3 runs 12 residues. CDR3 protein: CASSFTEETQYF. CDR3 sequence (DNA): TGTGCCAGCAGCTTTACAGAAGAGACCCAGTACTTC. Using reference TRBV7-8 and TRBJ2-5 for the parts outside the CDR3, the full variable domain is GAGVSQSPRYKVAKRGQDVALRCDPISGHVSLFWYQQALGQGPEFLTYFQNEAQLDKSGLPSDRFFAERPEGSVSTLKIQRTQQEDSAVYLCASSFTEETQYFGPGTRLLVL.

This clonotype was picked up a small number of times. The gene calls are TRBV12-3 or TRBV12-4 and TRBJ1-5; D perhaps matches TRBD1 (5 bases). The CDR3 sequence is 12 residues long. V gave up 6 bases and J gave up 11 bases, with 14 bases separating them. The CDR3 DNA follows: TGTGCCAGCAGAGCCGGGGCCGGGGCCCAGCATTTT. It codes for CASRAGAGAQHF.

V usage is TRBV11-1 and J usage is TRBJ2-3, with 7 bases matching TRBD1. The CDR3 is made up of 14 amino acids. Unmatched junction bases numbered 6, after V lost 5 bases and J lost 4 bases. Per germline, CDR1 SGHAT and CDR2 FQDESV (reference sequence). The CDR3 DNA follows: TGTGCCAGCAGCCCTTGGACAGGATCAGATACGCAGTATTTT. Translated, it gives CASSPWTGSDTQYF. The full variable domain, in which reference TRBV11-1 and TRBJ2-3 provide the parts outside the CDR3, is EAEVAQSPRYKITEKSQAVAFWCDPISGHATLYWYRQILGQGPELLVQFQDESVVDDSQLPKDRFSAERLKGVDSTLKIQPAELGDSAMYLCASSPWTGSDTQYFGPGTRLTVL.

This clonotype was detected once. V is TRBV28 and J is TRBJ1-1; 9 bases align to TRBD1. CDR1 is MDHEN and CDR2 is SYDVKM in the germline V gene. There are 13 residues in the CDR3. V lost 6 bases to trimming and J lost 9 bases; unmatched junction nucleotides: 8. CDR3 sequence reads: CASSGTGMLQAFF. For the CDR3, the DNA is TGTGCCAGCAGCGGGACAGGGATGTTACAAGCTTTCTTT.

The CDR3 protein is CATSRVGGAETQYF. Written as DNA, the CDR3 is TGTGCCACCAGCAGAGTAGGGGGAGCAGAGACCCAGTACTTC. The chain employs TRBV15 and TRBJ2-4; possible D gene TRBD1, 6 bases. Matching the DNA end better, TRBJ2-5 makes the J call doubtful. CDR1 is LNHNV and CDR2 is YYDKDF in the germline V gene (reference sequence). The CDR3 extends over 14 amino acids.

This clonotype has just a few counts. The J gene is TRBJ1-2, the V gene TRBV20-1, with D perhaps matching TRBD1 (6 bases). The CDR3 length is 12 residues. V gave up 6 bases and J gave up 6 bases, with 14 bases separating them. Germline lookup yields CDR1 DFQATT and CDR2 SNEGSKA (reference sequence). CDR3 bases: TGCAGTGCAACAGGGAGGACTCATGGCTACACCTTC. Translating gives CSATGRTHGYTF.

The gene calls are TRBV28 and TRBJ2-3, with TRBD2 matching over 8 bases. With 6 bases clipped from V and 4 bases from J, the junction kept 9 bases outside the gene matches. The CDR3 extends over 15 amino acids. The germline V gene has CDR1 MDHEN and CDR2 SYDVKM. CDR3 residues: CASRGASGSADTQYF. Written as DNA, the CDR3 is TGTGCCAGCAGGGGGGCTAGCGGGTCGGCAGATACGCAGTATTTT.

The chain uses TRBV24-1 and TRBJ2-1, with TRBD1 matching 9 bases. Per the germline V gene, CDR1 is KGHDR and CDR2 is SFDVKD. This CDR3 has 17 amino acids. Trimming cost V 4 bases and J 5 bases; bases outside gene matches: 11. The CDR3 sequence is CATSESLPGTGNNEQFF. The DNA for the CDR3 is TGTGCCACCAGTGAGTCCCTTCCCGGGACAGGGAACAATGAGCAGTTCTTC.